Reported below is one T cell receptor (beta chain). What it binds is not known. This entry comes from a study of graft-versus-host responses after intestinal transplantation. Study overall: Recipients received multivisceral, liver-intestinal, or isolated intestinal transplants. Anti-thymocyte globulin was used for induction in all recipients, who then took tacrolimus and steroids for about three years.

This CDR3 spans 15 amino acids. Per germline, CDR1 MDHEN and CDR2 SYDVKM. V dropped 4 bases and J dropped 8 bases, with 17 bases sitting between them. Using immunoSEQ multiplex PCR, the repertoire was profiled, and TCRdb retains in-frame clones only, with some absent. Among tens of thousands of clones, around 91% were seen once, and the ten largest hold 0.1%. Study-level findings and limits: Ileal or blood samples showed some GvH clones first, and such clones were also found in recipient marrow.

The rearrangement joins TRBV28 to TRBJ2-2; possible D gene TRBD1, 6 bases. The TCR sequence derives from a human donor who received an intestinal transplant. This sample comprised unstimulated CD4+ T cells sorted from spleen or lymph node cells, obtained before intestinal transplant. CDR3 bases: TGTGCCAGCAGTTCAACACCATTACAGGGTGGGGAGCTGTTTTTT. Amino acid sequence: CASSSTPLQGGELFF.